Below, 20 T cell receptor beta chains from the same sample are listed, as sequenced in a study of CD8+CD57+ T cells in acquired aplastic anemia. Previously, flow cytometry had revealed CD8+CD57+ cell expansion in the patients chosen for sequencing. Both TCR beta VDJ combination and CDR3 sequence profiling were carried out. Genomic DNA was the template for this profiling. TCRdb fed the reads into MiXCR, producing one record per CDR3 protein. Of 200,000 or so distinct CDR3 sequences listed, less than 75% were seen once; the top ten hold roughly 53%. Material for sequencing was sorted CD4+, CD8+, or CD8+CD57+ T cells (not recorded which) from PBMCs. The receptors derive from a human donor with aplastic anemia.

This chain uses TRBV7-9 with TRBJ1-1; a weak D match, TRBD1 (6 bases). Trimming removed 5 bases from V and 5 bases from J, with 21 bases in between. CDR1 SEHNR and CDR2 FQNEAQ come from the germline V gene (reference sequence). The CDR3 is made up of 16 amino acids. The CDR3 loop reads CASSPPGQLTVTEAFF. CDR3 coding DNA: TGTGCCAGCAGCCCCCCCGGACAGCTGACGGTGACTGAAGCTTTCTTT.

This chain links TRBV7-9 with TRBJ1-2; possible D gene TRBD1, 6 bases. The V gene lost 7 bases and the J gene lost 8 bases, with 11 bases spanning the gap. The CDR3 has 11 residues. Germline assignment: CDR1 SEHNR and CDR2 FQNEAQ (reference sequence). Here the CDR3 reads CASTLRGGYTF. CDR3 DNA sequence: TGTGCCAGCACATTAAGGGGGGGCTACACCTTC. The whole variable domain, remainder taken from reference TRBV7-9 and TRBJ1-2, is DTGVSQNPRHKITKRGQNVTFRCDPISEHNRLYWYRQTLGQGPEFLTYFQNEAQLEKSRLLSDRFSAERPKGSFSTLEIQRTEQGDSAMYLCASTLRGGYTFGSGTRLTVV.

The V and J genes are TRBV19 and TRBJ1-1, with a weak D call TRBD1 (6 bases). The CDR3 spans 14 residues. Germline V lookup: CDR1 LNHDA, CDR2 SQIVND (reference sequence). V lost 7 bases to trimming and J lost 2 bases, with 14 bases between them. CDR3 sequence reads: CASTYRTENTEAFF. The CDR3 nucleotides are TGTGCCAGTACTTACAGGACAGAAAACACTGAAGCTTTCTTT. Drawing the rest from reference TRBV19 and TRBJ1-1, the complete variable domain is DGGITQSPKYLFRKEGQNVTLSCEQNLNHDAMYWYRQDPGQGLRLIYYSQIVNDFQKGDIAEGYSVSREKKESFPLTVTSAQKNPTAFYLCASTYRTENTEAFFGQGTRLTVV.

The V call is TRBV11-2, the J call TRBJ2-7; no clear D. The germline CDR1 and CDR2 sequences are SGHAT and FQNNGV. The CDR3 consists of 12 residues. Deletions cut 4 bases from V and 5 bases from J, with 9 bases between. The chain's CDR3 is CASSSHKDEQYF. The CDR3 DNA reads as TGTGCCAGCAGCTCACACAAAGACGAGCAGTACTTC.

The chain uses TRBV10-3 and TRBJ2-1; no definite D call. The CDR3 extends over 13 amino acids. Germline assignment: CDR1 ENHRY and CDR2 SYGVKD. Between the trimmed V and J ends, which lost 8 bases and 2 bases, there was a span of 10 bases. The CDR3 reads CAISATAYNEQFF. In DNA form, the CDR3 reads TGTGCCATCTCTGCCACCGCCTACAATGAGCAGTTCTTC.

V usage is TRBV6-6 and J usage is TRBJ1-2; D perhaps matches TRBD1 (5 bases). This CDR3 spans 13 amino acids. CDR1 MNHNY and CDR2 SVGAGI come from the germline V gene (reference sequence). V was trimmed by 5 bases and J by 8 bases, leaving 15 bases between them. CDR3 sequence: CASSSPLREGYTF. The CDR3 DNA is TGTGCCAGCAGTAGTCCCCTCAGGGAGGGCTACACCTTC.

The rearrangement joins TRBV14 to TRBJ1-2; D is uncertain. V shed 3 bases and J shed 8 bases, with 13 bases lying between them. In germline, CDR1 is SGHDN, CDR2 FVKESK. The CDR3 spans 13 residues. CDR3 sequence: CASSHKAMGGYTF. In DNA, the CDR3 is TGTGCCAGCAGCCATAAGGCGATGGGAGGCTACACCTTC.

The rearrangement uses TRBV7-9 and TRBJ2-1; tentatively, D is TRBD1 (6 bases). The germline V and J ends were trimmed by 3 bases and 5 bases, with 14 bases remaining between them. CDR3 length equals 15 residues. Per the germline V gene, CDR1 is SEHNR and CDR2 is FQNEAQ (reference sequence). The CDR3 nucleotides are TGTGCCAGCAGCTTCGCTATCACAGGGAACAATGAGCAGTTCTTC. It codes for CASSFAITGNNEQFF.

This clonotype was recorded many times. This chain joins TRBV30 and TRBJ2-5, with D maybe TRBD2 (6 bases). CDR3 size: 11 residues. The V and J ends lost 2 bases and 7 bases respectively, with 8 bases between them. Germline loops: CDR1 GTSNPN, CDR2 SVGIG (reference sequence). The CDR3 region has the DNA TGTGCCTGGAGTCACGGGGGGACCCAGTACTTC. Translation gives CAWSHGGTQYF.

The chain couples TRBV10-3 to TRBJ2-7, with a possible D match to TRBD2 (6 bases). Germline CDR1 ENHRY, CDR2 SYGVKD. The CDR3 has 16 amino acids. Trimming pared 3 bases from V and 1 base from J, leaving 16 bases between. As DNA, the CDR3 is TGTGCCATCAGTGAAGCTGGGAGGACGGCGTCCTACGAGCAGTACTTC. As protein: CAISEAGRTASYEQYF.

This clonotype was seen once. A much bigger clone sits one base away, suggesting this may be a read error. The genes are TRBV6-4 and TRBJ2-3; D gene uncertain. This CDR3 comprises 11 residues. Trimming removed 7 bases from V and 4 bases from J, with 6 bases in between. Germline CDR1 and CDR2: MRHNA and SNTAGT. CDR3 loop: CASTFPDTQYF. The CDR3 coding sequence is TGTGCCAGCACATTTCCAGATACGCAGTATTTT.

The chain has TRBV7-9 and TRBJ1-1; D is ambiguous. The CDR3 length is 14 residues. Germline lookup yields CDR1 SEHNR and CDR2 FQNEAQ (reference sequence). Trimming took 2 bases from V and 0 from J, leaving 7 bases between them. Written as DNA, the CDR3 is TGTGCCAGCAGCTTATCCCTCATGAACACTGAAGCTTTCTTT. Amino acid sequence: CASSLSLMNTEAFF.

This clonotype has a single count. V gene TRBV7-2 combines with J gene TRBJ2-3; D might be TRBD2 (5 bases). CDR1 is SGHTA and CDR2 is FQGNSA in the germline V gene. This CDR3 region has 14 residues. The V and J ends lost 5 bases and 4 bases respectively, with 13 bases between them. The CDR3 loop reads CASSLSFGADTQYF. The CDR3 DNA reads TGTGCCAGCAGCCTCTCCTTCGGGGCAGATACGCAGTATTTT.

The chain links TRBV7-3 to TRBJ2-1, with D unresolved. The V end was cut by 4 bases, the J end by 6 bases, with 16 bases between. The CDR3 has 15 amino acids. The germline gives CDR1 SGHTA, CDR2 FQGTGA. CDR3 sequence reads: CASSSAALTVNEQFF. The DNA of the CDR3 is TGTGCCAGCAGCTCCGCCGCCCTGACCGTCAATGAGCAGTTCTTC.

The CDR3, as DNA: TGTGCCACCAGCAATTCGCCAGGGGACCCAGGCTACACCTTC. It translates to CATSNSPGDPGYTF. The chain uses TRBV15 and TRBJ1-2; D perhaps matches TRBD1 (6 bases). The CDR3 is made up of 14 amino acids. V shed 4 bases and J shed 8 bases, with 17 bases lying between them. Germline loops: CDR1 LNHNV, CDR2 YYDKDF (reference sequence).

The chain uses TRBV29-1 and TRBJ2-1; 10 bases map to TRBD2. V was pared by 5 bases and J by 2 bases, with 9 bases of the junction left unmatched. Germline V gene lookup returns CDR1 SQVTM and CDR2 ANQGSEA. This CDR3 contains 16 residues. The CDR3 DNA reads as TGCAGCGTTAGTCCTAGCGGGAGTAGGACCTACAATGAGCAGTTCTTC. This encodes CSVSPSGSRTYNEQFF.

This clonotype was seen only a few times. J is TRBJ2-7 and V is TRBV7-6, with D hard to call. Looked up from germline, CDR1 is SGHVS and CDR2 is FNYEAQ. The CDR3 sequence is 13 residues long. Trimming took 3 bases from V and 0 from J, leaving 6 bases between them. The CDR3 DNA follows: TGTGCCAGCAGCTTGCACAGCTCCTACGAGCAGTACTTC. Its translation is CASSLHSSYEQYF.

This rearrangement joins TRBV7-9 to TRBJ1-1, with 8 bases lining up with TRBD1. Germline CDR1 is SEHNR and CDR2 is FQNEAQ (reference sequence). V was pared by 1 base and J by 1 base, with 5 bases of the junction left unmatched. CDR3 size: 16 residues. Here the CDR3 reads CASSLDQGTGNTEAFF. The CDR3 DNA reads TGTGCCAGCAGCTTAGACCAGGGGACAGGGAACACTGAAGCTTTCTTT.

The rearrangement links TRBV29-1 to TRBJ1-4; D ambiguous. CDR1 and CDR2 (germline): SQVTM, ANQGSEA. The CDR3 totals 12 residues. V dropped 4 bases and J dropped 6 bases, with 9 bases sitting between them. CDR3 bases: TGCAGCGTTGGGGAACTAGATGAAAAACTGTTTTTT. Its protein product is CSVGELDEKLFF.

CDR3 coding DNA: TGCGCCAGCTCAACCGGGCTCAATGAGCAGTTCTTC. As protein: CASSTGLNEQFF. The rearrangement uses TRBV5-1 and TRBJ2-1; no reliable D call. V was pared by 7 bases and J by 6 bases, with 11 bases between. The CDR3 contains 12 residues. Germline V gene data show CDR1 as SGHRS and CDR2 as YFSETQ.